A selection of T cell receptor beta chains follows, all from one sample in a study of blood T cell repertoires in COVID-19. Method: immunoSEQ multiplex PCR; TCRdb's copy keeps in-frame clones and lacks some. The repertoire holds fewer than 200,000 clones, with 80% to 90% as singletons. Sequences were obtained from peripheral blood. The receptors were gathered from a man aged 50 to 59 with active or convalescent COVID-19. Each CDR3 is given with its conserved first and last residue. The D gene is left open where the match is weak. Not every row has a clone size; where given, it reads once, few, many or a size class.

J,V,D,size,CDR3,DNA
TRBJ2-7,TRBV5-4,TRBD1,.,CASSLQGQGTYEQYF,TGTGCCAGCAGCCTCCAGGGACAGGGGACCTACGAGCAGTACTTC
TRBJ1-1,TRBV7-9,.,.,CASSPTQVYTEAFF,TGTGCCAGCAGCCCCACACAGGTTTACACTGAAGCTTTCTTT
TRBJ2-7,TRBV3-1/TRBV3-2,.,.,CASPTVPTGAYEQYF,TGTGCCAGCCCCACAGTTCCAACAGGAGCCTACGAGCAGTACTTC
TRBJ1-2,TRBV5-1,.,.,CASMGGYIQDGYTF,TGCGCCAGCATGGGGGGGTACATTCAGGATGGCTACACCTTC
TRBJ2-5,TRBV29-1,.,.,CSVARQMQETQYF,TGCAGCGTTGCTCGTCAGATGCAAGAGACCCAGTACTTC
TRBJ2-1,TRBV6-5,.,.,CASSLSGFREQFF,TGTGCCAGCAGTCTTAGTGGTTTCCGTGAGCAGTTCTTC
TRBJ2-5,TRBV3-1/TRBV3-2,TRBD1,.,CASSRDRGQETQYF,TGTGCCAGCAGCCGGGACAGGGGGCAAGAGACCCAGTACTTC
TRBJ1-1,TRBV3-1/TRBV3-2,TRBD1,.,CASSPTGQGMNTEAFF,TGTGCCAGCAGCCCCACGGGACAGGGCATGAACACTGAAGCTTTCTTT
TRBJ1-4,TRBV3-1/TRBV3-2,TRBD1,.,CASSQGQGAWGEKLFF,TGTGCCAGCAGCCAGGGACAGGGGGCCTGGGGTGAAAAACTGTTTTTT
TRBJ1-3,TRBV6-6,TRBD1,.,CASSLDRGHTIYF,TGTGCCAGCAGTCTCGACAGGGGTCACACCATATATTTT
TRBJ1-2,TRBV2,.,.,CASSEERGDGYTF,TGTGCCAGCAGTGAAGAGCGGGGGGATGGCTACACCTTC
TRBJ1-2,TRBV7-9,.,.,CASSLGVTDYNYGYTF,TGTGCCAGCAGCTTAGGGGTAACAGACTATAACTATGGCTACACCTTC
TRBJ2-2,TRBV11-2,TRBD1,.,CASSRDRLNTGELFF,TGTGCCAGCAGCCGGGACAGACTGAACACCGGGGAGCTGTTTTTT
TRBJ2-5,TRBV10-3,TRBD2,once,CATATGGPKETQYF,TGTGCCACGGCTACGGGGGGGCCGAAAGAGACCCAGTACTTC
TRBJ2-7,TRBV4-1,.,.,CASSQKRGQRSSYEQYF,TGCGCCAGCAGCCAAAAAAGAGGGCAGCGCTCTTCCTACGAGCAGTACTTC
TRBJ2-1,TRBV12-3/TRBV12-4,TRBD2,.,CAAGDYSYNEQFF,TGTGCTGCGGGGGACTACTCCTACAATGAGCAGTTCTTC
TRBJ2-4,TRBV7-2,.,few,CASSPDRFGGNIQYF,TGTGCCAGCAGCCCGGACAGGTTCGGGGGAAACATTCAGTACTTC
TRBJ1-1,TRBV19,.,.,CASSHKNTEAFF,TGTGCCAGTAGTCACAAGAACACTGAAGCTTTCTTT
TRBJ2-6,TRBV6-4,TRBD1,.,CASSPYRGNAGANVLTF,TGTGCCAGCAGCCCTTACAGGGGAAACGCTGGGGCCAACGTCCTGACTTTC
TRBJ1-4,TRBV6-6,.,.,CASSYSGVGEKLFF,TGTGCCAGCAGTTACTCAGGGGTTGGGGAAAAACTGTTTTTT
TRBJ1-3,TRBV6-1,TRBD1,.,CASSASRGGQVSGNTIYF,TGTGCCAGCAGTGCATCCAGGGGGGGACAGGTCTCTGGAAACACCATATATTTT
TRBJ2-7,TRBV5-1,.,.,CASSLDTGGVYEQYF,TGCGCCAGCAGCTTGGATACAGGGGGGGTCTACGAGCAGTACTTC
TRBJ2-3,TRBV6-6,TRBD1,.,CASSSSGTGRTDTQYF,TGTGCCAGCAGCTCCTCCGGGACAGGGCGCACAGATACGCAGTATTTT
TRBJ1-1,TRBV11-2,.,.,CASSSGVNTEAFF,TGTGCCAGCAGCTCGGGGGTGAACACTGAAGCTTTCTTT
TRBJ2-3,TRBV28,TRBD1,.,CASRDRGRTDTQYF,TGTGCCAGCAGGGACAGGGGGAGGACAGATACGCAGTATTTT
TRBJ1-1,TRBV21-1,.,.,CASSLKGTGEVPPEAFF,TGTGCCAGCAGCCTCAAGGGGACAGGGGAAGTCCCACCTGAAGCTTTCTTT
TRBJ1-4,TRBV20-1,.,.,CSASFGSNEKLFF,TGCAGTGCTAGTTTCGGTTCTAATGAAAAACTGTTTTTT
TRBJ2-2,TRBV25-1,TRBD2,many,CASSDLGLEGSGELFF,TGTGCCAGCAGTGATCTGGGACTAGAGGGGTCCGGGGAGCTGTTTTTT
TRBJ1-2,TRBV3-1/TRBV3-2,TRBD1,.,CASSPARGQANYGYTF,TGTGCCAGCAGCCCAGCAAGGGGGCAAGCTAACTATGGCTACACCTTC
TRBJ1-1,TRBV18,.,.,CASSPRTVGGNTEAFF,TGTGCCAGCTCACCACGGACAGTTGGGGGGAACACTGAAGCTTTCTTT
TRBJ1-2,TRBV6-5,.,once,CASSSPTQNYGYTF,TGTGCCAGCAGTAGCCCGACTCAAAACTATGGCTACACCTTC
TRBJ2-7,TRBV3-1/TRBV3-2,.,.,CASSPPAASASYEQYF,TGTGCCAGCAGCCCTCCAGCGGCTAGCGCATCCTACGAGCAGTACTTC
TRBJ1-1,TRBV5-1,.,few,CASSPGQTNTEAFF,TGCGCCAGCAGCCCCGGACAGACGAACACTGAAGCTTTCTTT
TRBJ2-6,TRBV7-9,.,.,CATSIAGTGANVLTF,TGTGCCACCTCCATCGCGGGCACTGGGGCCAACGTCCTGACTTTC
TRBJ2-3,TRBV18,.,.,CASSPQGRTDTQYF,TGTGCCAGCTCACCACAGGGGCGCACAGATACGCAGTATTTT
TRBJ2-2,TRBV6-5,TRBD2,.,CASRAVAGGTGELFF,TGTGCCAGCAGGGCGGTAGCGGGAGGAACCGGGGAGCTGTTTTTT
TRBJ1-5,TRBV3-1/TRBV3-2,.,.,CASRFSSNQPQHF,TGTGCCAGCAGGTTTAGTAGCAATCAGCCCCAGCATTTT
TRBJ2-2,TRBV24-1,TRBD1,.,CATSDLRGQVGELFF,TGTGCCACCAGTGACCTCCGCGGACAGGTCGGGGAGCTGTTTTTT
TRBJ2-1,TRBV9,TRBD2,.,CASSSHPALAGGNEQFF,TGTGCCAGCAGCTCTCATCCAGCTCTAGCGGGGGGCAATGAGCAGTTCTTC
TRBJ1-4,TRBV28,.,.,CASSSPGGDTNEKLFF,TGTGCCAGCAGTTCCCCGGGTGGAGACACTAATGAAAAACTGTTTTTT
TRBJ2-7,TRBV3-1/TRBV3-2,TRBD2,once,CASSFSGRAASEQYF,TGTGCCAGCAGTTTTAGCGGGAGGGCCGCGAGTGAGCAGTACTTC
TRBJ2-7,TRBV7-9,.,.,CASSPLGGPYEQYF,TGTGCCAGCAGCCCCCTCGGGGGGCCCTACGAGCAGTACTTC
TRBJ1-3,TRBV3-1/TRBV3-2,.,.,CASSQSRHSGNTIYF,TGTGCCAGCAGCCAAAGCAGGCACTCTGGAAACACCATATATTTT
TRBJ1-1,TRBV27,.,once,CASSAPGLNTEAFF,TGTGCCAGCAGTGCACCGGGTCTTAACACTGAAGCTTTCTTT
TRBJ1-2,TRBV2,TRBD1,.,CASSWDSPTNYGYTF,TGTGCCAGCAGTTGGGACAGCCCCACGAACTATGGCTACACCTTC